Presented here are 16 T cell receptor beta chains from one specimen sequenced in a study of technical replicates of blood from a handful of donors (dated by TCRdb to about 2017). The library was obtained by the immunoSEQ multiplex PCR assay. TCRdb obtained this table from immuneACCESS and retained in-frame rearrangements with V and J assigned. These tables miss some clones; where compared with another copy, unresolved V genes account for less than half of the shortfall, and the remainder is unexplained. The sample data list tens of thousands of clones, and 92% of these were observed just once. The top ten clones comprise around 0.27% of the sample. The sequencing input was T cells isolated from PBMCs. The receptors here all came from a human donor in good health.

J is TRBJ2-1 and V is TRBV7-9; 12 nucleotides line up with TRBD1. With 5 bases clipped from V and 15 bases from J, the junction kept 5 bases outside the gene matches. The germline CDR1 and CDR2 sequences are SEHNR and FQNEAQ (reference sequence). The CDR3 is 12 residues long. The CDR3 DNA is TGTGCCAGCAGCCAGGGACAGGGGGCACGGTTCTTC. As protein: CASSQGQGARFF.

The V and J genes are TRBV4-1 and TRBJ2-7, with a tentative D call TRBD1 (6 bases). The CDR3 is made up of 17 amino acids. The V end lost 1 base, the J end lost 5 bases, and 21 bases lay between the germline ends. Germline V gene data show CDR1 as MGHRA and CDR2 as YSYEKL. For the CDR3, the DNA is TGCGCCAGCAGCCAAGTGCTCGACAGCCGGCCAGGGGACGAGCAGTACTTC. The encoded protein is CASSQVLDSRPGDEQYF.

The chain employs TRBV19 and TRBJ2-7; a possible D gene is TRBD2 (6 bases). CDR1 LNHDA and CDR2 SQIVND come from the germline V gene (reference sequence). The CDR3 totals 15 residues. V lost 3 bases, J lost 0 bases, and 12 bases lay in between. For the CDR3, the DNA is TGTGCCAGTAGTATGGGACTCTTGAGCTCCTACGAGCAGTACTTC. Its protein is CASSMGLLSSYEQYF.

This clone was detected only once. The chain couples TRBV6-6 to TRBJ2-2; D unresolved. Trimming left V 4 bases short and J 4 bases short, with 7 bases between. Germline CDR1 and CDR2: MNHNY and SVGAGI (reference sequence). The CDR3 length is 13 residues. The DNA for the CDR3 is TGTGCCAGCAGTTTAGACTTCACCGGGGAGCTGTTTTTT. As protein: CASSLDFTGELFF.

V and J are TRBV11-2 and TRBJ2-7; D is unclear. The V gene lost 1 base and the J gene lost 0 bases, with 10 bases spanning the gap. Germline values: CDR1 SGHAT, CDR2 FQNNGV. This CDR3 is 15 amino acids long. CDR3 region: CASSLVGTFSYEQYF. The CDR3 bases are TGTGCCAGCAGCTTAGTTGGCACCTTCTCCTACGAGCAGTACTTC.

The chain links TRBV6-5 to TRBJ2-2; 7 bases are a match to TRBD1. The V and J ends lost 6 bases and 4 bases, in that order; junction bases with no gene match: 8. Germline CDR1 reads MNHEY; CDR2 reads SVGAGI. The CDR3 is made up of 15 amino acids. The CDR3 nucleotides read TGTGCCAGCAGCCAAAGCCACAGGGGCACCGGGGAGCTGTTTTTT. Translation gives CASSQSHRGTGELFF.

The J gene is TRBJ1-3, the V gene TRBV19; D call uncertain. V gave up 3 bases and J gave up 0 bases, with 18 bases separating them. The CDR3 contains 18 residues. Germline V gene data show CDR1 as LNHDA and CDR2 as SQIVND (reference sequence). The CDR3 DNA is TGTGCCAGTAGTATCCTCTACAGCCGAATGAGCTCTGGAAACACCATATATTTT. Encoded protein: CASSILYSRMSSGNTIYF.

This chain connects TRBV6-6 to TRBJ2-2, with unresolved D. The CDR3 runs to 16 residues. Trimming removed 7 bases from V and 2 bases from J, with 17 bases in between. CDR1 and CDR2 from the germline V gene are MNHNY and SVGAGI (reference sequence). The chain's CDR3 is CASTSMGSPNTGELFF. CDR3 DNA sequence: TGTGCCAGCACCTCCATGGGTAGCCCTAACACCGGGGAGCTGTTTTTT.

The V gene is TRBV28, the J gene TRBJ2-7, with a possible D match to TRBD2 (7 bases). The CDR3 runs to 14 residues. V lost 9 bases, J lost 5 bases, and 20 bases lay in between. Germline CDR1 MDHEN, CDR2 SYDVKM. CDR3 nucleotides: TGTGCCAGTACCTTCCGGGGGGCCGGAGACGAGCAGTACTTC. As protein: CASTFRGAGDEQYF. Based on the CDR3 plus reference TRBV28 and TRBJ2-7, the full variable domain is DVKVTQSSRYLVKRTGEKVFLECVQDMDHENMFWYRQDPGLGLRLIYFSYDVKMKEKGDIPEGYSVSREKKERFSLILESASTNQTSMYLCASTFRGAGDEQYFGPGTRLTVT.

The chain recombines TRBV5-1 with TRBJ1-1; D is uncertain. The length of the CDR3 is 12 residues. Germline V gene data show CDR1 as SGHRS and CDR2 as YFSETQ. The V and J ends lost 1 base and 8 bases respectively, with 9 bases between them. CDR3 sequence reads: CASSLFRGEAFF. As DNA, the CDR3 is TGCGCCAGCAGCTTGTTCCGGGGAGAAGCTTTCTTT.

The V gene is TRBV4-1, the J gene TRBJ1-4; D is possibly TRBD1 (6 bases). With 0 bases removed from V and 6 bases from J, the gap between germline ends came to 14 bases. The CDR3 covers 16 residues. Germline loops: CDR1 MGHRA, CDR2 YSYEKL. In DNA form, the CDR3 reads TGCGCCAGCAGCCAAGATTCCCCAGGGGCTGATGAAAAACTGTTTTTT. It specifies CASSQDSPGADEKLFF.

The chain joins TRBV5-1 to TRBJ1-1; D is undetermined. This CDR3 spans 14 amino acids. Looked up from germline, CDR1 is SGHRS and CDR2 is YFSETQ. V lost 4 bases to trimming and J lost 0 bases, with 10 bases between them. Here the CDR3 DNA reads TGCGCCAGCAGCCGAGGTGGCATGAACACTGAAGCTTTCTTT. Translation: CASSRGGMNTEAFF.

The gene calls are TRBV7-9 and TRBJ1-1; D not resolved. Germline CDR1 reads SEHNR; CDR2 reads FQNEAQ (reference sequence). V gave up 5 bases and J gave up 5 bases, with 9 bases separating them. The CDR3 sequence is 12 residues long. The CDR3 DNA is TGTGCCAGCAGCCCAGGAGGAACTGAAGCTTTCTTT. Its translation is CASSPGGTEAFF.

The rearrangement uses TRBV6-5 and TRBJ2-7; TRBD1 is a possible D gene (6 bases). Germline V gene data show CDR1 as MNHEY and CDR2 as SVGAGI. V gave up 4 bases and J gave up 0 bases, with 13 bases separating them. This CDR3 has 15 residues. As DNA, the CDR3 is TGTGCCAGCAGTTTTGGGGGCCAGAGCTCCTACGAGCAGTACTTC. Translated: CASSFGGQSSYEQYF.

The V and J genes are TRBV7-9 and TRBJ1-1; D unresolved. The V gene lost 5 bases and the J gene lost 1 base, with 23 bases spanning the gap. The CDR3 runs to 18 residues. Germline V CDR1 and CDR2: SEHNR, FQNEAQ (reference sequence). CDR3 in amino acids: CASSPPRWAYKQNTEAFF. CDR3 sequence (DNA): TGTGCCAGCAGCCCCCCCCGGTGGGCATACAAGCAGAACACTGAAGCTTTCTTT.

This chain connects TRBV7-4 to TRBJ1-6, with TRBD1 matching over 7 bases. The CDR3 is 19 amino acids. Germline loops: CDR1 SGHVT, CDR2 SQSDAQ. Trimming took 1 base from V and 0 from J; bases not matched to a gene: 9. The CDR3: CASSLESRTGFSYNSPLHF. The CDR3 nucleotides are TGTGCCAGCAGCTTAGAATCCAGGACAGGATTCTCCTATAATTCACCCCTCCACTTT.